The 4 T cell receptor beta chains below were found in one sample sequenced in a study of T-cell memory formation after mild COVID-19. TCRdb analysed the 5' RACE reads with MiXCR anew, one entry per CDR3 protein. The sample holds 190,000 or so distinct CDR3 sequences, over 20% seen once. The sequenced sample consisted of PBMCs or a T cell subset sorted from them (not recorded which). The source is an adult woman who had mild COVID-19 (a few samples of this study predate the infection). Cell type and time point are not known.

The chain recombines TRBV7-8 with TRBJ2-3, with TRBD2 matching over 11 bases. Germline CDR1 and CDR2: SGHVS and FQNEAQ. V shed 3 bases, J shed 6 bases, and the junction held 14 bases outside the gene matches. There are 18 residues in the CDR3. In nucleotides, the CDR3 is TGTGCCAGCAGCTTGGGTCGGTATAGGACTAGCGGGCCCGATACGCAGTATTTT. Its protein is CASSLGRYRTSGPDTQYF.

A few counts support this clonotype. The CDR3 DNA is TGTGCCAGCAGCCCCGGGACAGGGGAGGCCAATGAGCAGTTCTTC. Its protein product is CASSPGTGEANEQFF. The V call is TRBV11-2, the J call TRBJ2-1; the match to TRBD1 covers 10 bases. In germline, CDR1 is SGHAT, CDR2 FQNNGV. V gave up 5 bases and J gave up 6 bases; unmatched junction bases: 7. The CDR3 has 15 residues.

This clonotype was found many times. The rearrangement joins TRBV3-1 to TRBJ2-1; 10 nucleotides match TRBD1. The CDR3 runs to 19 residues. The junction had 12 bases not matched to a gene; V was cut back by 1 base and J by 3 bases. Germline CDR1 and CDR2: LGHDT and YNNKEL (reference sequence). CDR3 DNA: TGTGCCAGCAGCCAAGCTATCATGGAGGGACAGGGGTACTACAATGAGCAGTTCTTC. This sequence encodes CASSQAIMEGQGYYNEQFF.

The chain is built from TRBV19 and TRBJ1-2; maybe TRBD1 (5 bases). CDR1 LNHDA and CDR2 SQIVND come from the germline V gene (reference sequence). V lost 7 bases and J lost 4, with 16 bases in between. CDR3 length: 14 amino acids. CDR3 nucleotide sequence: TGTGCCAGTACCCCAGCGGGGCAGGTCTATGGCTACACCTTC. It translates to CASTPAGQVYGYTF.